These 12 T cell receptor beta chains were sequenced from one sample in a study of regulatory T cells in long-lasting Graves disease. Time point defined: newly diagnosed GD, antithyroid drugs for less than 3 months. Making the TCR library involved RNA that had been extracted from PBMCs. Arm-PCR of CDR3 regions with iRepertoire HTBI primers generated TCR beta libraries. MiXCR, run by TCRdb on the multiplex PCR reads, gives a single entry per CDR3 protein. The sample includes roughly 420,000 distinct CDR3 sequences, less than 15% seen only once; the top ten take approximately 19%. This sample was shared with a second study, whose subject was T cells in Graves' hyperthyroidism and ophthalmopathy.

The sequenced sample was peripheral blood mononuclear cells (PBMCs), obtained at new diagnosis, from a patient treated with antithyroid drugs. These receptor sequences come from a woman between 50 and 59 years old with Graves disease.

Ten or more counts support this clonotype. The chain has TRBV6-2 or TRBV6-3 and TRBJ2-3; 11 nucleotides align to TRBD2. CDR1 MNHEY and CDR2 SVGEGT come from the germline V gene. V was clipped by 5 bases and J by 3 bases; unmatched bases: 10. There are 17 residues in the CDR3. CDR3: CASSPLAGDVVTDTQYF. DNA for the CDR3: TGTGCCAGCAGTCCACTAGCGGGAGATGTAGTAACAGATACGCAGTATTTT.

This clonotype was seen a few times. The rearrangement links TRBV5-1 to TRBJ2-2; D ambiguous. The ends were cut back, 0 bases at V and 3 bases at J, with 6 bases in the middle. Germline CDR1 and CDR2: SGHRS and YFSETQ. The CDR3 runs to 14 residues. The CDR3 region has the DNA TGCGCCAGCAGCTTGGAGTCCTACACCGGGGAGCTGTTTTTT. As protein: CASSLESYTGELFF.

The gene calls are TRBV13 and TRBJ2-7; D may correspond to TRBD1 or TRBD2 (5 bases each). Germline assignment: CDR1 PRHDT and CDR2 FYEKMQ (reference sequence). The V and J ends lost 4 bases and 1 base respectively, with 14 bases between them. The CDR3 runs to 15 residues. The CDR3, as DNA: TGTGCCAGCAGCTCTCGGGACCAGAATTCCTACGAGCAGTACTTC. Translated, it gives CASSSRDQNSYEQYF. Together with reference TRBV13 and TRBJ2-7, the CDR3 gives the full variable domain: AAGVIQSPRHLIKEKRETATLKCYPIPRHDTVYWYQQGPGQDPQFLISFYEKMQSDKGSIPDRFSAQQFSDYHSELNMSSLELGDSALYFCASSSRDQNSYEQYFGPGTRLTVT.

This clonotype has a count of ten or more. This rearrangement joins TRBV6-2 or TRBV6-3 to TRBJ2-5, with 14 bases aligning to TRBD2. Germline V gives CDR1 MNHEY, CDR2 SVGEGT. J was trimmed by 5 bases and V by 2 bases; bases with no gene match: 7. The CDR3 runs to 17 residues. The CDR3 DNA follows: TGTGCCAGCAGTTACGGGACTAGCGGGAGTCTCGGGGAGACCCAGTACTTC. Its translation: CASSYGTSGSLGETQYF.

In its sample, this clonotype was seen many times. The chain employs TRBV6-2 or TRBV6-3 and TRBJ2-3, with D tentatively TRBD2 (6 bases). Trimming cost V 4 bases and J 0 bases, with 20 bases left between them. The CDR3 covers 18 residues. Germline CDR1 reads MNHEY; CDR2 reads SVGEGT. The CDR3 reads CASSWYSERAISTDTQYF. CDR3 sequence (DNA): TGTGCCAGCAGTTGGTACTCTGAGCGGGCTATTAGCACAGATACGCAGTATTTT.

This clonotype showed up many times. The rearrangement uses TRBV5-1 and TRBJ1-2; a weak D match, TRBD1 (5 bases). This CDR3 is built from 16 residues. Per germline, CDR1 SGHRS and CDR2 YFSETQ. V lost 1 base to trimming and J lost 0 bases, with 13 bases between them. The CDR3 DNA is TGCGCCAGCAGCTTGCCTCTCGACAGAGCTAACTATGGCTACACCTTC. It encodes CASSLPLDRANYGYTF.

The V and J genes are TRBV5-5 and TRBJ2-4, with D possibly being TRBD1 or TRBD2 (5 bases each). The CDR3 length is 14 residues. Germline V lookup: CDR1 SGHKS, CDR2 YYEKEE (reference sequence). The V and J ends lost 0 bases and 6 bases respectively, with 10 bases between them. This chain's CDR3 is CASSLDGTVNIQYF. For the CDR3, the DNA is TGTGCCAGCAGCTTGGATGGGACCGTAAACATTCAGTACTTC. Together with reference TRBV5-5 and TRBJ2-4, the CDR3 gives the full variable domain: DAGVTQSPTHLIKTRGQQVTLRCSPISGHKSVSWYQQVLGQGPQFIFQYYEKEERGRGNFPDRFSARQFPNYSSELNVNALLLGDSALYLCASSLDGTVNIQYFGAGTRLSVL.

The table lists this clonotype with many counts. The chain employs TRBV28 and TRBJ2-5, with 9 bases aligning to TRBD1. Germline trimming cut 5 bases from V and 2 bases from J; bases unmatched to any gene: 6. Germline loops: CDR1 MDHEN, CDR2 SYDVKM. The length of the CDR3 is 15 residues. The CDR3 DNA is TGTGCCAGCAGTGGGACAGGGTCGGGGCAAGAGACCCAGTACTTC. Its translation: CASSGTGSGQETQYF.

This clonotype was recorded many times. V gene TRBV7-9 combines with J gene TRBJ2-5; no clear D. V lost 4 bases and J lost 7, with 16 bases in between. CDR1 and CDR2 from the germline V gene are SEHNR and FQNEAQ (reference sequence). CDR3 length: 14 residues. The DNA for the CDR3 is TGTGCCAGCAGCTCCATCCAAGGGCGCGGGACCCAGTACTTC. This gives the protein CASSSIQGRGTQYF.

The table lists this clonotype with many counts. The CDR3 DNA is TGTGCCAGCAGTCCGCTCGGGGCCGGATGGAAGAGCTCCTACAATGAGCAGTTCTTC. Translation: CASSPLGAGWKSSYNEQFF. This sequence joins TRBV27 and TRBJ2-1; TRBD1 or TRBD2 may be the D gene (5 bases each). Germline CDR1 reads MNHEY; CDR2 reads SMNVEV (reference sequence). Trimming shortened V by 5 bases and J by 0 bases, and 23 bases separated the two germline ends. This CDR3 comprises 19 residues.

This clonotype was seen a few times. The chain combines TRBV24-1 with TRBJ2-3; D ambiguous. CDR1 is KGHDR, CDR2 SFDVKD, per germline. This CDR3 is 14 amino acids long. Trimming stripped 2 bases from V and 3 bases from J, with 8 bases between. This chain's CDR3 is CATSDYPITDTQYF. CDR3 DNA: TGTGCCACCAGTGATTATCCGATTACAGATACGCAGTATTTT.

V usage is TRBV5-1 and J usage is TRBJ2-1; 12 bases are shared with TRBD2. From germline, CDR1 is SGHRS and CDR2 YFSETQ. The CDR3 consists of 17 residues. J lost 5 bases, V lost 5 bases, and 11 bases had no gene match. CDR3 sequence (DNA): TGCGCCAGCAGAACTCGCCCGGGACTAGCGGGTCACAATGAGCAGTTCTTC. This sequence encodes CASRTRPGLAGHNEQFF.